A single sample gave rise to the 26 T cell receptor beta chains below, sequenced in a study of blood T cell repertoires in COVID-19. The data were produced by immunoSEQ multiplex PCR, yet TCRdb's version contains in-frame clones alone and is incomplete. The sample shows roughly 180,000 clones, roughly 80% of them seen only once. Sequencing was done on a sample of PBMCs or T cells enriched from blood (not recorded which). The receptors were sampled from a man aged 40-55 years who had recovered from COVID-19.

The chain carries TRBV28 and TRBJ1-5, with TRBD1 as a possible D gene (6 bases). Germline CDR1 reads MDHEN; CDR2 reads SYDVKM. The length of the CDR3 is 16 residues. The V gene lost 3 bases and the J gene lost 4 bases, with 16 bases spanning the gap. The CDR3: CASSFPPGEPNQPQHF. CDR3 bases: TGTGCCAGCAGTTTTCCCCCAGGGGAACCTAATCAGCCCCAGCATTTT.

This chain uses TRBV19 with TRBJ1-3; D ambiguous. CDR1 LNHDA and CDR2 SQIVND come from the germline V gene (reference sequence). The CDR3 runs to 16 residues. V was trimmed by 0 bases and J by 2 bases, leaving 11 bases between them. The CDR3 reads CASSIDHTPPGNTIYF. The CDR3 region has the DNA TGTGCCAGTAGTATAGATCACACGCCTCCTGGAAACACCATATATTTT.

In DNA, the CDR3 is TGTGCCAGTAGGGCGGCCGGGACAGGGGTCTTAACGCAGTATTTT. It translates to CASRAAGTGVLTQYF. The chain couples TRBV19 to TRBJ2-3, with 10 bases fitting TRBD1. The CDR3 spans 15 residues. The germline V gene has CDR1 LNHDA and CDR2 SQIVND (reference sequence). The V gene end was trimmed by 6 bases and the J gene end by 9 bases; junction bases not matched to a gene: 12. The variable domain in full, completed from reference TRBV19 and TRBJ2-3, reads DGGITQSPKYLFRKEGQNVTLSCEQNLNHDAMYWYRQDPGQGLRLIYYSQIVNDFQKGDIAEGYSVSREKKESFPLTVTSAQKNPTAFYLCASRAAGTGVLTQYFGPGTRLTVL.

The chain uses TRBV24-1 and TRBJ1-5; perhaps TRBD1 as D (5 bases). In germline, CDR1 is KGHDR, CDR2 SFDVKD. The ends were cut back, 9 bases at V and 3 bases at J, with 20 bases in the middle. The CDR3 has 16 residues. CDR3 nucleotide sequence: TGTGCCACCGGTAGATGGGGCTCTCCTTCCAATCAGCCCCAGCATTTT. Protein sequence: CATGRWGSPSNQPQHF.

This clone was counted once. The V and J genes are TRBV12-5 and TRBJ2-3; perhaps TRBD2 as D (5 bases). CDR3 length: 16 residues. The germline V gene encodes CDR1 LGHNT and CDR2 FRNRAP. V lost 0 bases and J lost 5, with 15 bases in between. The CDR3 here is CASGLVPADPKDTQYF. The CDR3 coding sequence is TGTGCTAGTGGTTTGGTACCAGCGGATCCCAAAGATACGCAGTATTTT.

The V call is TRBV18, the J call TRBJ2-5, with 8 positions matching TRBD1. V lost 3 bases to trimming and J lost 5 bases; unmatched junction nucleotides: 5. Germline V lookup: CDR1 KGHSH, CDR2 LQKENI. The CDR3 is 14 amino acids. The CDR3 region has the DNA TGTGCCAGCTCACCGGACAGGGTGATGGAGACCCAGTACTTC. This translates into CASSPDRVMETQYF.

This chain uses TRBV5-1 with TRBJ2-1, with 7 positions matching TRBD2. Germline CDR1 reads SGHRS; CDR2 reads YFSETQ. Trimming removed 4 bases from V and 1 base from J; junction bases left unmatched: 8. This CDR3 is built from 16 residues. DNA for the CDR3: TGCGCCAGCAGCCTCCGAACTAGCGTTTCCTACAATGAGCAGTTCTTC. It yields the protein CASSLRTSVSYNEQFF.

This chain joins TRBV28 and TRBJ1-1; 10 bases line up with TRBD1. The J segment lost 4 bases and the V segment lost 5 bases, leaving 7 bases of the junction unmatched. CDR3 length equals 15 residues. The germline V gene has CDR1 MDHEN and CDR2 SYDVKM. The CDR3 nucleotides read TGTGCCAGCAGTCCAGGGGACAGGGGAGGCACTGAAGCTTTCTTT. This sequence encodes CASSPGDRGGTEAFF.

The V call is TRBV7-8, the J call TRBJ2-5; D call uncertain. CDR1 SGHVS and CDR2 FQNEAQ come from the germline V gene. Trimming took off 5 bases at V and 5 bases at J, with 9 bases between the two ends. CDR3 size: 12 residues. The CDR3 DNA reads TGTGCCAGCAGCCGTCACCGGGAGACCCAGTACTTC. Its protein product is CASSRHRETQYF.

A few counts support this clone. CDR3 sequence: CASSRGGRGNQPQHF. As DNA, the CDR3 is TGTGCCAGCAGCAGAGGGGGCCGGGGCAATCAGCCCCAGCATTTT. V gene TRBV7-2 combines with J gene TRBJ1-5, with TRBD1 matching 7 bases. Trimming took 5 bases from V and 2 from J; bases not matched to a gene: 6. The germline CDR1 and CDR2 sequences are SGHTA and FQGNSA. The length of the CDR3 is 15 residues.

The sample holds a few counts of this clone. In nucleotides, the CDR3 is TGTGCCAGCAGCTTAGCCCAGAACACTGAAGCTTTCTTT. Its translation: CASSLAQNTEAFF. The rearrangement joins TRBV11-2 to TRBJ1-1; D unclear. The CDR3 has 13 amino acids. Germline V gene sequence: CDR1 SGHAT, CDR2 FQNNGV. V lost 1 base to trimming and J lost 1 base, with 4 bases between them. The full variable domain, completed using reference TRBV11-2 and TRBJ1-1, is EAGVAQSPRYKIIEKRQSVAFWCNPISGHATLYWYQQILGQGPKLLIQFQNNGVVDDSQLPKDRFSAERLKGVDSTLKIQPAKLEDSAVYLCASSLAQNTEAFFGQGTRLTVV.

The gene calls are TRBV19 and TRBJ1-5; D is possibly TRBD1 (5 bases). The CDR3 runs 13 residues. Germline loops: CDR1 LNHDA, CDR2 SQIVND (reference sequence). V was clipped by 5 bases and J by 7 bases, with 12 bases between them. CDR3 residues: CASSRSGNQPQHF. In nucleotides, the CDR3 is TGTGCCAGTAGTCGATCAGGGAACCAGCCCCAGCATTTT.

This rearrangement joins TRBV7-9 to TRBJ2-5; the match to TRBD2 covers 14 bases. The ends lost 4 bases at V and 4 bases at J; junction bases unmatched: 8. This CDR3 spans 17 amino acids. Germline CDR1 SEHNR, CDR2 FQNEAQ (reference sequence). The CDR3 DNA follows: TGTGCCAGCAGCTCTAGGGGACTAGCGGGAGCGAGAGAGACCCAGTACTTC. Translation gives CASSSRGLAGARETQYF.

The J gene is TRBJ2-1, the V gene TRBV3-1 (or the pseudogene TRBV3-2); D is perhaps TRBD2 (5 bases). The CDR3 loop spans 15 amino acids. Trimming pared 0 bases from V and 7 bases from J, leaving 13 bases between. The germline CDR1 and CDR2 sequences are LGHDT and YNNKEL (reference sequence). The CDR3 loop reads CASSQDRLAGNEQFF. Written as DNA, the CDR3 is TGTGCCAGCAGCCAAGATCGGCTAGCTGGAAATGAGCAGTTCTTC.

The V gene is TRBV2, the J gene TRBJ2-3; 15 positions agree with TRBD2. The CDR3 is 17 residues long. With 2 bases clipped from V and 5 bases from J, the junction kept 5 bases outside the gene matches. CDR1 is SNHLY, CDR2 FYNNEI, per germline. CDR3 nucleotides: TGTGCCAGCAGTGAACTGGGACTAGCGGGAGGAATAGATACGCAGTATTTT. It is translated as CASSELGLAGGIDTQYF.

J is TRBJ1-1 and V is TRBV27; 9 bases are a match to TRBD1. CDR3 length: 12 amino acids. The V gene's germline CDR1 is MNHEY and CDR2 SMNVEV (reference sequence). Trimming cost V 10 bases and J 4 bases; bases outside gene matches: 4. CDR3 in DNA: TGTGCCACCAAGACAGGGGGCACTGAAGCTTTCTTT. Protein: CATKTGGTEAFF.

CDR3 residues: CASSQGEGDGQPQHF. The CDR3 DNA reads as TGCGCCAGCAGCCAAGGGGAGGGGGACGGTCAGCCCCAGCATTTT. V usage is TRBV4-3 and J usage is TRBJ1-5, with D perhaps matching TRBD1 (6 bases). V dropped 1 base and J dropped 6 bases, with 13 bases sitting between them. CDR3 length equals 15 residues. Germline values: CDR1 LGHNA, CDR2 YSLEER.

V usage is TRBV30 and J usage is TRBJ1-1; D might be TRBD1 (5 bases). This CDR3 has 13 residues. Germline loops: CDR1 GTSNPN, CDR2 SVGIG (reference sequence). The ends were cut back, 5 bases at V and 1 base at J, with 11 bases in the middle. CDR3 DNA sequence: TGTGCCTGGCAGCCGACAGCGAACACTGAAGCTTTCTTT. This translates into CAWQPTANTEAFF.

V is TRBV7-2 and J is TRBJ2-3; 7 bases are a match to TRBD1. The CDR3 is made up of 18 amino acids. The germline CDR1 and CDR2 sequences are SGHTA and FQGNSA. The V gene end was trimmed by 5 bases and the J gene end by 0 bases; junction bases not matched to a gene: 14. The CDR3 nucleotides are TGTGCCAGCAGCACCCCTCGGATGGGCAGGGGGAGCACAGATACGCAGTATTTT. Translated: CASSTPRMGRGSTDTQYF.

This clone was seen only once. The chain has TRBV2 and TRBJ1-1; no definite D call. CDR3 length: 15 amino acids. Trimming stripped 0 bases from V and 1 base from J, with 9 bases between. Germline CDR1 and CDR2: SNHLY and FYNNEI. CDR3 nucleotide sequence: TGTGCCAGCAGTGAAGCCAGAGGGTGGAACACTGAAGCTTTCTTT. It codes for CASSEARGWNTEAFF.

V usage is TRBV30 and J usage is TRBJ1-2, with D possibly TRBD1 on 5 matching bases. This CDR3 comprises 14 residues. Looked up from germline, CDR1 is GTSNPN and CDR2 is SVGIG (reference sequence). V lost 4 bases, J lost 1 base, and 13 bases lay in between. CDR3 region: CAWTPTGGNYGYTF. The DNA of the CDR3 is TGTGCCTGGACTCCCACGGGGGGTAACTATGGCTACACCTTC.

DNA of the CDR3: TGTGCCAGCAGTTACTCCACTAGCATTACCAACGAGCAGTACTTC. The encoded protein is CASSYSTSITNEQYF. The chain links TRBV6-5 to TRBJ2-7, with D possibly being TRBD2 (6 bases). V lost 0 bases to trimming and J lost 5 bases, with 14 bases between them. Germline CDR1 and CDR2: MNHEY and SVGAGI. The CDR3 runs to 15 residues.

The chain is built from TRBV7-7 and TRBJ2-1; D perhaps matches TRBD1 (6 bases). The ends were cut back, 5 bases at V and 6 bases at J, with 17 bases in the middle. The CDR3 totals 15 residues. CDR1 and CDR2 from the germline V gene are SSHAT and FNYEAQ (reference sequence). The CDR3 loop is CASSPLQGSVNEQFF. The CDR3 nucleotides are TGTGCCAGCAGCCCCCTACAGGGATCGGTCAATGAGCAGTTCTTC.

The genes are TRBV5-1 and TRBJ2-5; the match to TRBD2 covers 9 bases. The germline V gene encodes CDR1 SGHRS and CDR2 YFSETQ. This CDR3 spans 15 amino acids. J lost 5 bases, V lost 0 bases, and 5 bases had no gene match. The CDR3 sequence is CASSLAGTSRETQYF. In DNA, the CDR3 is TGCGCCAGCAGCTTGGCCGGGACTAGCAGGGAGACCCAGTACTTC.

The V and J genes are TRBV7-8 and TRBJ2-3, with 8 bases lining up with TRBD2. Germline-derived CDR1 and CDR2 are SGHVS and FQNEAQ. The length of the CDR3 is 15 residues. The trim removed 2 bases at V and 3 bases at J, leaving 4 bases unmatched. Written as DNA, the CDR3 is TGTGCCAGCAGCTTAACCAGCGGGAGAACAGATACGCAGTATTTT. Translating it yields CASSLTSGRTDTQYF.

CDR3: CASSFPKGRREDFYEQYF. The CDR3 DNA sequence: TGTGCCAGCAGTTTCCCTAAAGGTCGGCGGGAGGACTTCTACGAGCAGTACTTC. The chain has TRBV28 and TRBJ2-7, with 8 bases lining up with TRBD2. The CDR3 contains 18 residues. Germline V gene data show CDR1 as MDHEN and CDR2 as SYDVKM. V dropped 3 bases and J dropped 3; count of bases not matched to a gene: 16.